The 9 T cell receptor beta chains listed next were all sequenced from one sample in a study of CD8 T cells in Susac syndrome. The RNA, 0.5 to 1 ug, was put through reverse transcription using random hexamers. TCRdb ran MiXCR on the immunoSEQ multiplex PCR reads and lists one entry per CDR3 protein. Among 100,000 to 150,000 distinct CDR3 sequences listed, more than 90% were seen once. The sample comprised CD4+ T cells from PBMCs. The receptors were gathered from a human donor in good health.

The genes are TRBV28 and TRBJ2-1; 8 bases fit TRBD2. The CDR3 extends over 14 amino acids. In germline, CDR1 is MDHEN, CDR2 SYDVKM. V trimming: 4 bases; J trimming: 13 bases; junction bases outside the gene matches: 12. The CDR3 nucleotides read TGTGCCAGCAGTTCCGGGGTCCGGGAGGGCCGTCAGTTCTTC. Its protein is CASSSGVREGRQFF.

The chain joins TRBV20-1 to TRBJ2-3, with unresolved D. Per germline, CDR1 DFQATT and CDR2 SNEGSKA (reference sequence). V lost 4 bases and J lost 5, with 7 bases in between. The CDR3 extends over 11 amino acids. The CDR3 DNA sequence: TGCAGTGCTATTTTCCTAGATACGCAGTATTTT. As protein: CSAIFLDTQYF.

The chain employs TRBV20-1 and TRBJ2-1; 13 nucleotides line up with TRBD2. There are 15 residues in the CDR3. The germline V gene has CDR1 DFQATT and CDR2 SNEGSKA (reference sequence). Trimming removed 5 bases from V and 9 bases from J; junction bases left unmatched: 10. CDR3 in amino acids: CSASMPGLAGTEQFF. The CDR3 DNA sequence: TGCAGTGCTTCAATGCCGGGACTAGCGGGAACTGAGCAGTTCTTC.

The chain carries TRBV14 and TRBJ2-1; either TRBD1 or TRBD2 may supply D (5 bases each). The ends were cut back, 0 bases at V and 4 bases at J, with 16 bases in the middle. The CDR3 runs 17 residues. CDR1 and CDR2 (germline): SGHDN, FVKESK. CDR3: CASSQDLRGGYYNEQFF. DNA of the CDR3: TGTGCCAGCAGCCAAGATCTGAGGGGCGGGTATTACAATGAGCAGTTCTTC.

This clonotype appeared once. CDR3 sequence reads: CASSSTSGRLTDTQYF. The CDR3 bases are TGTGCCAGCAGTTCGACTAGCGGGAGACTTACAGATACGCAGTATTTT. The chain links TRBV2 to TRBJ2-3, with TRBD2 identical over 12 bases. This CDR3 has 16 residues. The germline V gene has CDR1 SNHLY and CDR2 FYNNEI. Trimming at V came to 5 bases and at J to 3 bases, leaving 6 bases not matched to a gene.

This rearrangement joins TRBV3-1 to TRBJ2-7; the D is unclear. Per the germline V gene, CDR1 is LGHDT and CDR2 is YNNKEL (reference sequence). The V gene lost 8 bases and the J gene lost 2 bases, with 4 bases spanning the gap. The CDR3 totals 10 residues. The CDR3 spells CASGAYEQYF. CDR3 coding DNA: TGTGCCAGCGGCGCCTACGAGCAGTACTTC.

J is TRBJ1-3 and V is TRBV2, with unresolved D. This CDR3 has 14 amino acids. The V and J ends lost 4 bases and 4 bases respectively, with 11 bases between them. Germline V CDR1 and CDR2: SNHLY, FYNNEI. CDR3 region: CASSVQAFGNTIYF. The CDR3 nucleotides are TGTGCCAGCAGTGTGCAGGCATTCGGAAACACCATATATTTT.

The rearrangement links TRBV7-9 to TRBJ2-2; 7 bases match TRBD1. V lost 5 bases and J lost 4; bases outside the gene matches: 10. Per the germline V gene, CDR1 is SEHNR and CDR2 is FQNEAQ (reference sequence). The CDR3 sequence is 16 residues long. CDR3: CASSRPLTGVTGELFF. The CDR3 nucleotides read TGTGCCAGCAGCCGGCCCCTAACAGGGGTCACCGGGGAGCTGTTTTTT.

A few counts support this clonotype. The chain couples TRBV2 to TRBJ1-1, with a possible D match to TRBD1 (5 bases). The germline V gene encodes CDR1 SNHLY and CDR2 FYNNEI. Trimming cost V 5 bases and J 0 bases, with 7 bases left between them. This CDR3 spans 13 amino acids. The CDR3 DNA follows: TGTGCCAGCAGTACGGGACTGAACACTGAAGCTTTCTTT. This gives the protein CASSTGLNTEAFF.